This T cell receptor beta chain derives from a study of Ad26.COV2.S vaccination and SARS-CoV-2 variants. Study findings and constraints: From the TCR breadth and depth analyses, total T cell responses may have been underestimated. Placebo recipients and vaccine recipients were similar in non-spike TCR breadth. Post-vaccination spike-specific CD8+ and CD4+ T cell responses reportedly had substantial breadth.

The CDR3 is made up of 17 amino acids. V shed 6 bases and J shed 0 bases, with 18 bases lying between them. In germline, CDR1 is MNHEY, CDR2 SVGEGT. The table came from immunoSEQ multiplex PCR; TCRdb's copy has only in-frame clones and leaves some out. The table has roughly 380,000 clones, around 90% seen once. On this clone: Its antigen is unidentified.

The chain couples TRBV6-2 or TRBV6-3 to TRBJ2-1; a possible D gene is TRBD1 (6 bases). Here the sequenced sample was peripheral blood, taken after recovery from COVID-19. This clonotype originated in a human donor who had recovered from COVID-19. CDR3 coding DNA: TGTGCCAGCAGCCCATGGGGGACAACCGGCTCCTACAATGAGCAGTTCTTC. Its translation: CASSPWGTTGSYNEQFF.